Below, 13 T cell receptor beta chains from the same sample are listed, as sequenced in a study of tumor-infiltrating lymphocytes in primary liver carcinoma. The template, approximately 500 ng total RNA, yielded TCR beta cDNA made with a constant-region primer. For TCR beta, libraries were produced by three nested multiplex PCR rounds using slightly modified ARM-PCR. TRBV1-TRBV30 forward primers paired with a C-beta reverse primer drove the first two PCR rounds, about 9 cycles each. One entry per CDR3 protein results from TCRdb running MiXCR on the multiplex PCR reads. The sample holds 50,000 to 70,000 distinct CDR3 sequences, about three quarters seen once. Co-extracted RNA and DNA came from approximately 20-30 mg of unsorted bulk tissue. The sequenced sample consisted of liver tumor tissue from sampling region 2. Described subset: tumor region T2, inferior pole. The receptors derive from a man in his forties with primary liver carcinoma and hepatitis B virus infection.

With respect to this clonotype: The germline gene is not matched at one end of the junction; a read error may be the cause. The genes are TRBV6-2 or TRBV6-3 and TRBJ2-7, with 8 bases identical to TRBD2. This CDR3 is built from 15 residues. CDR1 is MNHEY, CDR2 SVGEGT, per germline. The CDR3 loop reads CASSSFRTSFFEQYF. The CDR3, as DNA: TGTGCCAGCAGTTCCTTCCGGACTAGCTTCTTCGAGCAATACTTC.

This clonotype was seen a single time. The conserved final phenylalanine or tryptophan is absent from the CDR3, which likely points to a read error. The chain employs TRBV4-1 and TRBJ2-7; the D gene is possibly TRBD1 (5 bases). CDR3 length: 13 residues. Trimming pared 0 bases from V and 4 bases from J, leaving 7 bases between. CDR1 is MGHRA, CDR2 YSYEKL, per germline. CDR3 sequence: CASSQEGVYEQYY. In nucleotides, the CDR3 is TGCGCCAGCAGCCAAGAAGGGGTTTACGAGCAGTACTAC.

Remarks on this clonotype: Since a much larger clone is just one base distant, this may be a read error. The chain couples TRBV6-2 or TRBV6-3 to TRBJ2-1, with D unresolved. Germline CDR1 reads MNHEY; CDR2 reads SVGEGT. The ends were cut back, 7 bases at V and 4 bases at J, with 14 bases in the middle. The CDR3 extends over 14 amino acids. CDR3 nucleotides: TGTGCCAGCACTTTGCCCGGTCCATACAATGAGCAGTTCTTC. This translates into CASTLPGPYNEQFF.

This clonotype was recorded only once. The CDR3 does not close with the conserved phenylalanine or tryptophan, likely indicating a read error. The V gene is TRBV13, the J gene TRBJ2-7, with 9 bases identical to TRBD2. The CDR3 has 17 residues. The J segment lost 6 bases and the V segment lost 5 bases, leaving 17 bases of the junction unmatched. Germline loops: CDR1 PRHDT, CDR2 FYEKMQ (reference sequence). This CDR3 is CASSRSGLAGFDCEQYS. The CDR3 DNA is TGTGCCAGCAGCCGTAGTGGGCTAGCGGGGTTCGACTGCGAGCAGTACTCC.

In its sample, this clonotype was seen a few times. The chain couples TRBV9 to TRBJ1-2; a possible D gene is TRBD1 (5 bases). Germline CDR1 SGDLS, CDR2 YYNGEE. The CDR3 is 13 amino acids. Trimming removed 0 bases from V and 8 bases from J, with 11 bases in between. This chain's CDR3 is CASSVGNRGGYTF. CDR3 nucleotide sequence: TGTGCCAGCAGCGTAGGGAACCGGGGGGGCTACACCTTC.

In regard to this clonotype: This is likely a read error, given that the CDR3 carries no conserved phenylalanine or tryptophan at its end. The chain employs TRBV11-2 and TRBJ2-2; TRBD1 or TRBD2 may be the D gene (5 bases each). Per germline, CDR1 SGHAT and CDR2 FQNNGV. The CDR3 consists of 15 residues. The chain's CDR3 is CASSFGGSKTGELFY. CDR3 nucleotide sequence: TGTGCCAGCAGCTTTGGGGGATCGAAGACCGGGGAGCTGTTTTAT.

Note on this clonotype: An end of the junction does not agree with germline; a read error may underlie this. The CDR3 loop is CASSDRSGTGLYNEQSF. CDR3 bases: TGTGCCAGCAGTGACCGATCCGGGACAGGGCTATACAATGAGCAGTCCTTC. The V and J genes are TRBV6-5 and TRBJ2-1, with TRBD1 matching over 9 bases. The CDR3 runs 17 residues. Germline V CDR1 and CDR2: MNHEY, SVGAGI.

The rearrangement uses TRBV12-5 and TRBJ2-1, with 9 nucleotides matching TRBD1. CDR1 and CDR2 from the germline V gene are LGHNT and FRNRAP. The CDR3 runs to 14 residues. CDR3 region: CVNGRDRVNNEQFF. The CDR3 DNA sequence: TGTGTTAATGGTCGGGACAGGGTTAACAATGAGCAGTTCTTC.

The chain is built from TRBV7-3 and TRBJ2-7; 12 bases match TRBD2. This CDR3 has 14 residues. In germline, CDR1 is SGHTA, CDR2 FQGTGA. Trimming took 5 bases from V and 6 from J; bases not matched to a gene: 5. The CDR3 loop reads CASSLTSGRGEQYF. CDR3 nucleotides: TGTGCCAGCAGCCTGACTAGCGGGAGAGGCGAGCAGTACTTC.

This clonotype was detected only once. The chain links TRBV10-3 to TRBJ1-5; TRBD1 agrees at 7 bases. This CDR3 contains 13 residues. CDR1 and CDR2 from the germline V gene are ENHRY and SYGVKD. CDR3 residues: CVMTGTDQAPQHF. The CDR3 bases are TGTGTCATGACCGGGACAGACCAGGCGCCCCAGCATTTT.

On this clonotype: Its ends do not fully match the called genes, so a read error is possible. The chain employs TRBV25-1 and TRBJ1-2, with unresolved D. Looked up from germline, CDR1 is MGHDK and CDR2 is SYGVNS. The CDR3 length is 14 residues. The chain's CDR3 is CASSGGAGYYGYIF. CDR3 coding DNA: TGTGCTAGCAGTGGTGGTGCGGGCTATTATGGCTACATCTTC.

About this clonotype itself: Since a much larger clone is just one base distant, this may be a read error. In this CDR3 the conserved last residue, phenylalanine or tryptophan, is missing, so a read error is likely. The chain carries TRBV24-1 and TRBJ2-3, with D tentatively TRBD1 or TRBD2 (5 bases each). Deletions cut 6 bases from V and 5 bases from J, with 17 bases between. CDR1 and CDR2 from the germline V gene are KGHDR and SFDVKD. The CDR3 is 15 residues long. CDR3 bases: TGTGCCACCAGTCTAGGGGCCAGCCGGGGAGATACGCAGTATCTT. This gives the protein CATSLGASRGDTQYL.

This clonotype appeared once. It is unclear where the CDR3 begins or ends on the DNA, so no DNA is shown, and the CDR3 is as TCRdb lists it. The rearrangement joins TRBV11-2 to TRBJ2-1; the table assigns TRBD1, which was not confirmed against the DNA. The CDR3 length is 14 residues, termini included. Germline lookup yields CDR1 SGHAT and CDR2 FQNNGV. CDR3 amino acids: CASTQWGQGNEWFF.